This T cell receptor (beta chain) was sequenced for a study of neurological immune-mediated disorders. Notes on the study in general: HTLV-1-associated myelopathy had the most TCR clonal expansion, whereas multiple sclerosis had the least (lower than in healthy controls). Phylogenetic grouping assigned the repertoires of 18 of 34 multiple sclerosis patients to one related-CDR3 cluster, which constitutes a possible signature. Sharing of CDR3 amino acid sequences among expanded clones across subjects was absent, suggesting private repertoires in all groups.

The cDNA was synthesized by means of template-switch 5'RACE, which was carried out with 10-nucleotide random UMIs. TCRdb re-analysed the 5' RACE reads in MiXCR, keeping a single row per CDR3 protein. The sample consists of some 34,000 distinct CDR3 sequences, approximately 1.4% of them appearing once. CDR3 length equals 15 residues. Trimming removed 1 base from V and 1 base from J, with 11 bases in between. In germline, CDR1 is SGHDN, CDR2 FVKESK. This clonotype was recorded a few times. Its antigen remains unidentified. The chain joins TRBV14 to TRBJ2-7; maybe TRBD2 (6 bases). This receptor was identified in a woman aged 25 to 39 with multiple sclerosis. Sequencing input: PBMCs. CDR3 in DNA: TGTGCCAGCAGCCAAGGGGTAGGGAGGTCCTACGAGCAGTACTTC. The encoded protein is CASSQGVGRSYEQYF.